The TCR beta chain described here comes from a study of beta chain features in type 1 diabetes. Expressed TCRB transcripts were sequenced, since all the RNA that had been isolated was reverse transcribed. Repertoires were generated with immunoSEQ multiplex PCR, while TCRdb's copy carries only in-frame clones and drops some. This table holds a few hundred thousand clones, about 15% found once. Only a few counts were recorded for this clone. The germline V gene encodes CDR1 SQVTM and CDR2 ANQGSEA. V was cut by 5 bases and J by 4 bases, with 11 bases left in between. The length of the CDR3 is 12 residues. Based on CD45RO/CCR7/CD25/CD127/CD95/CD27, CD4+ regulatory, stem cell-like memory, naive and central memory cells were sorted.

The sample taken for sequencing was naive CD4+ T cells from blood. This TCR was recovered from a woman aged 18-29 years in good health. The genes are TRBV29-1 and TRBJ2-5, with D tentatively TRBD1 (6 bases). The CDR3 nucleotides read TGCAGCGTTAGCAGGGGAAGAGAGACCCAGTACTTC. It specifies CSVSRGRETQYF.